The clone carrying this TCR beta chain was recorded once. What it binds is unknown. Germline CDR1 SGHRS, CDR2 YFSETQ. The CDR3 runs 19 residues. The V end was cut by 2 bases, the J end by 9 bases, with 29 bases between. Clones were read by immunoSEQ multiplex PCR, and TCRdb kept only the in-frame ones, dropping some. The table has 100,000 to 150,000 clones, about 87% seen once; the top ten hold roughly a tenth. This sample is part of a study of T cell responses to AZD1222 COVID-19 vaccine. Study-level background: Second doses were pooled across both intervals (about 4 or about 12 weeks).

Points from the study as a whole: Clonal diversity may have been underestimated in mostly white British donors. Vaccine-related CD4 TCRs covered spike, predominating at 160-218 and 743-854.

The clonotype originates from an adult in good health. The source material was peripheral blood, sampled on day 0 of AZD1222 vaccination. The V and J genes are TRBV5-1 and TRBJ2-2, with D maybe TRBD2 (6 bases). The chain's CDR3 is CASSFWRAERTAEKRELFF. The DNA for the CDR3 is TGCGCCAGCAGCTTTTGGAGGGCTGAGAGAACGGCTGAGAAACGGGAGCTGTTTTTT.